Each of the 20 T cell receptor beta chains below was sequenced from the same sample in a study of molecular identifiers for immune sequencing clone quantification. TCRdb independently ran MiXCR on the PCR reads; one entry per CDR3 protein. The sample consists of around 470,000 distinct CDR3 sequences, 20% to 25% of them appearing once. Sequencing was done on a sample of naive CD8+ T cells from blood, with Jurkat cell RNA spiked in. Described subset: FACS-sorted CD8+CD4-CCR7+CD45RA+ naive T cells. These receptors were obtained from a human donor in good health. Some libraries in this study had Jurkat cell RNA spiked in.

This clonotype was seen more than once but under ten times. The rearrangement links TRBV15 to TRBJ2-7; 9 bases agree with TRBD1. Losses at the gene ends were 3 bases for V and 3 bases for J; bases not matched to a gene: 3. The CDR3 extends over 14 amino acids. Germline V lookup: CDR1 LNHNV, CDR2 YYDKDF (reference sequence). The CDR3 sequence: CATSRDRGGYEQYF. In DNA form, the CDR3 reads TGTGCCACCAGCAGGGACAGGGGAGGCTACGAGCAGTACTTC.

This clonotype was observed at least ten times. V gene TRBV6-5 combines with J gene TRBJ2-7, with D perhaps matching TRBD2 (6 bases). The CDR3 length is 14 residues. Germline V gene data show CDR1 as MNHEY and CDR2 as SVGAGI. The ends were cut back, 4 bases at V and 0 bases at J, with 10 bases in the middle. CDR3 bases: TGTGCCAGCAGTTGGGGGGATTACTCCTACGAGCAGTACTTC. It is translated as CASSWGDYSYEQYF.

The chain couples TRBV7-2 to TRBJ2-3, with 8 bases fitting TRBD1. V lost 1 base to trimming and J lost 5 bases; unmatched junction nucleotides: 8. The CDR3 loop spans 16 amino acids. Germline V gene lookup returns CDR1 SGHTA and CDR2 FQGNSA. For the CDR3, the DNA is TGTGCCAGCAGCTTAGTCCAGGGGGCCCAAGAAGATACGCAGTATTTT. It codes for CASSLVQGAQEDTQYF.

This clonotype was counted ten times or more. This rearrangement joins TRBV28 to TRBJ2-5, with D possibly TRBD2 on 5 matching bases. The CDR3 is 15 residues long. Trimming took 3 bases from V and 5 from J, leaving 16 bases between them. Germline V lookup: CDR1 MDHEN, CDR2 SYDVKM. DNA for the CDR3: TGTGCCAGCAGTTTGACCTTGTTGACGGGGGAGACCCAGTACTTC. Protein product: CASSLTLLTGETQYF.

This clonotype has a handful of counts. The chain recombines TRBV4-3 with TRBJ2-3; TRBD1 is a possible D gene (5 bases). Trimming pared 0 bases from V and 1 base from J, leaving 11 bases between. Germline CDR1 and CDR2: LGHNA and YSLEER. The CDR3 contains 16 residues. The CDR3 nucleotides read TGCGCCAGCAGCCAAGACAGGGCCCGGGGCACAGATACGCAGTATTTT. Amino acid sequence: CASSQDRARGTDTQYF.

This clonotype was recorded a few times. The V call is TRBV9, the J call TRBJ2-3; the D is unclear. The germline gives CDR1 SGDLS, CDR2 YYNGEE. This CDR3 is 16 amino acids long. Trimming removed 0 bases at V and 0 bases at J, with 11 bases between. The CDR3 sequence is CASSVGGAPSTDTQYF. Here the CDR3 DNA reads TGTGCCAGCAGCGTAGGTGGAGCGCCTAGCACAGATACGCAGTATTTT.

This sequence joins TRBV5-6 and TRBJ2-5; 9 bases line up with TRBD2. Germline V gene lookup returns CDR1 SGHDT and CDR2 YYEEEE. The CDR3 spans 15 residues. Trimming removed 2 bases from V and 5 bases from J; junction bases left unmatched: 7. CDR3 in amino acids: CASSFGGGAEETQYF. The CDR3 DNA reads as TGTGCCAGCAGCTTCGGCGGGGGGGCGGAGGAGACCCAGTACTTC.

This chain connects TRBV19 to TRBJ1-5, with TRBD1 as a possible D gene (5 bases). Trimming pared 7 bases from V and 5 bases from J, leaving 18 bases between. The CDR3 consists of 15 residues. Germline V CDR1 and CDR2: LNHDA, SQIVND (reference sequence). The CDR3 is CASNPGGGEYQPQHF. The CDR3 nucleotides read TGTGCCAGTAACCCCGGGGGTGGGGAGTATCAGCCCCAGCATTTT.

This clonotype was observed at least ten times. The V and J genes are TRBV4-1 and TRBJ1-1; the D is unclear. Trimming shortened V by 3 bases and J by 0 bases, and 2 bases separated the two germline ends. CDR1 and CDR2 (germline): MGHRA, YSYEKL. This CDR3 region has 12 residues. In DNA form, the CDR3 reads TGCGCCAGCAGCCAGATGAACACTGAAGCTTTCTTT. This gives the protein CASSQMNTEAFF.

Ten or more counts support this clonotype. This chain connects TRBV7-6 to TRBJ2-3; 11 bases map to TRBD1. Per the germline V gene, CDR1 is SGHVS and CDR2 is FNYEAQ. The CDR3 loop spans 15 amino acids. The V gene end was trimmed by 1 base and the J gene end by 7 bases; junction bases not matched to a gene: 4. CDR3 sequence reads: CASSLGTGGLNTQYF. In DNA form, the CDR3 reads TGTGCCAGCAGCTTAGGGACAGGGGGCTTGAATACGCAGTATTTT.

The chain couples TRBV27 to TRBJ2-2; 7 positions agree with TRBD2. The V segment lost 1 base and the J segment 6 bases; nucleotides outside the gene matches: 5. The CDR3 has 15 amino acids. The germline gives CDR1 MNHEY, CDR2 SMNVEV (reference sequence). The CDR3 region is CASSLYSGGSGELFF. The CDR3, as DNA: TGTGCCAGCAGTTTATATTCCGGGGGGTCCGGGGAGCTGTTTTTT.

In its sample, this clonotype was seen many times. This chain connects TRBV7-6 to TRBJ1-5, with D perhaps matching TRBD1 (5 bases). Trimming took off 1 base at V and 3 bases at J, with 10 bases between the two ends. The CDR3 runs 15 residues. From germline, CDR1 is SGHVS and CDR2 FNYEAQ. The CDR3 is CASSLVEGTNQPQHF. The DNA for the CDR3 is TGTGCCAGCAGCTTAGTCGAAGGGACCAATCAGCCCCAGCATTTT.

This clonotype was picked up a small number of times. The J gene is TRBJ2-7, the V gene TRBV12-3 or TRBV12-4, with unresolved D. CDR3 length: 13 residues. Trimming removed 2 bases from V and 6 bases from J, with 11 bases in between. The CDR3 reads CASSLSLYSEQYF. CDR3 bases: TGTGCCAGCAGTTTAAGTCTATATTCCGAGCAGTACTTC.

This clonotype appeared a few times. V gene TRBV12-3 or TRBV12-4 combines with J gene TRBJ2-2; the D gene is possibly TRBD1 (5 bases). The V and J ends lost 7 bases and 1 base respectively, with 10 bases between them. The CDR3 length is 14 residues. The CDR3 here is CASKTTENTGELFF. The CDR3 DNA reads TGTGCCAGCAAGACGACAGAGAACACCGGGGAGCTGTTTTTT.

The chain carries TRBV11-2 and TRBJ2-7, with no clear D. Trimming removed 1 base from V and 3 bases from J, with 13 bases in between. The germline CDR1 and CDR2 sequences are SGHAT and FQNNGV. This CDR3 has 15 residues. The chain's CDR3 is CASSLGASRHYEQYF. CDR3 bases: TGTGCCAGCAGCTTAGGTGCTTCAAGACACTACGAGCAGTACTTC.

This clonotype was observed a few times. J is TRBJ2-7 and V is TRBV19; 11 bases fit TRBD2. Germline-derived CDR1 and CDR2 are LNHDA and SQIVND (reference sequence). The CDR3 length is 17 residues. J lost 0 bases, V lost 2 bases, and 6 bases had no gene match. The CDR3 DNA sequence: TGTGCCAGTAGTATATCGTGGACTAGCGGGTTCTCCTACGAGCAGTACTTC. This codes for CASSISWTSGFSYEQYF.

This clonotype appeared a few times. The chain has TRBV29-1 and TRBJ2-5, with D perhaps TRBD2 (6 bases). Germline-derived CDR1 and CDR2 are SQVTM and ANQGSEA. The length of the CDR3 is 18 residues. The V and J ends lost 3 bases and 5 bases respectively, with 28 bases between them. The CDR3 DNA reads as TGCAGCGTTGACGCGGGGTCCCTCCCCGTGGCCGAGAGGGAGACCCAGTACTTC. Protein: CSVDAGSLPVAERETQYF. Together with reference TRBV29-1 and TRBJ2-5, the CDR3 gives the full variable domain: SAVISQKPSRDICQRGTSLTIQCQVDSQVTMMFWYRQQPGQSLTLIATANQGSEATYESGFVIDKFPISRPNLTFSTLTVSNMSPEDSSIYLCSVDAGSLPVAERETQYFGPGTRLLVL.

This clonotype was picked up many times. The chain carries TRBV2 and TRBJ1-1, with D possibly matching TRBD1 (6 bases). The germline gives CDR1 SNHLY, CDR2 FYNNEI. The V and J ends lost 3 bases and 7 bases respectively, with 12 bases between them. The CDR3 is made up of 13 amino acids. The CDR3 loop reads CASSDGQTFEAFF. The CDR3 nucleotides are TGTGCCAGCAGTGACGGACAGACGTTTGAAGCTTTCTTT.

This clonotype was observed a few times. The CDR3 DNA is TGTGCCAGCAGCCAAGGTACTTCCGGGCCGGTGGAGACCCAGTACTTC. Amino acids: CASSQGTSGPVETQYF. The rearrangement joins TRBV3-1 to TRBJ2-5; D is undetermined. The germline V gene encodes CDR1 LGHDT and CDR2 YNNKEL (reference sequence). V was trimmed by 1 base and J by 5 bases, leaving 17 bases between them. This CDR3 is built from 16 residues.

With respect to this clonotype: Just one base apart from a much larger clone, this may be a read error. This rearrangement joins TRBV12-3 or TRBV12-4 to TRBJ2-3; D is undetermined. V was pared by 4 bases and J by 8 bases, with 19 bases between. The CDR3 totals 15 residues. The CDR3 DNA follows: TGTGCCAGCAGTTCGATAGGGATAGAGAAAGGTACGCAGTATTTT. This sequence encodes CASSSIGIEKGTQYF.